Shown below are 17 T cell receptor beta chains from a single sample sequenced in a study of blood T cell repertoires in COVID-19. TCRdb keeps only in-frame clones here, not all; method: immunoSEQ multiplex PCR. The sample yields about 180,000 clones, around 79% seen once. Sequenced material: peripheral blood. The receptor set was obtained from a woman in her seventies with acute or convalescent COVID-19.

The genes are TRBV29-1 and TRBJ2-3; 11 bases agree with TRBD2. Looked up from germline, CDR1 is SQVTM and CDR2 is ANQGSEA. This CDR3 is built from 17 residues. The trim removed 5 bases at V and 4 bases at J, leaving 14 bases unmatched. The CDR3 spells CSVSGGSSGRRADTQYF. CDR3 DNA sequence: TGCAGCGTTTCCGGCGGTTCTAGCGGGAGGAGGGCAGATACGCAGTATTTT.

This chain uses TRBV10-2 with TRBJ2-5, with a tentative D call TRBD1 (5 bases). The CDR3 runs to 15 residues. Germline lookup yields CDR1 WSHSY and CDR2 SAAADI. V lost 8 bases and J lost 1, with 17 bases in between. The CDR3 nucleotides read TGCGCCAGCGGAAGACAGCGAATGCTCCAAGAGACCCAGTACTTC. Encoded protein: CASGRQRMLQETQYF.

The CDR3 region has the DNA TGTGCCAGTTTCCTCGTGGGGGCGACGATTCGCAGTGAGCAGTTCTTC. Amino acids: CASFLVGATIRSEQFF. V gene TRBV19 combines with J gene TRBJ2-1, with D maybe TRBD1 (6 bases). CDR1 and CDR2 from the germline V gene are LNHDA and SQIVND (reference sequence). With 8 bases removed from V and 9 bases from J, the gap between germline ends came to 26 bases. This CDR3 is built from 16 residues.

This chain uses TRBV14 with TRBJ2-7; no clear D gene. This CDR3 spans 13 amino acids. CDR1 is SGHDN and CDR2 is FVKESK in the germline V gene. V lost 1 base and J lost 6, with 10 bases in between. This chain's CDR3 is CASSQVRGGEQYF. The CDR3 DNA follows: TGTGCCAGCAGCCAAGTCCGAGGCGGCGAGCAGTACTTC.

This clone appeared a single time. The rearrangement uses TRBV30 and TRBJ1-3; D remains unclear. The CDR3 length is 14 residues. Trimming cost V 3 bases and J 0 bases, with 9 bases left between them. Germline V gives CDR1 GTSNPN, CDR2 SVGIG (reference sequence). CDR3 nucleotide sequence: TGTGCCTGGAGGGACTTTCGCTCTGGAAACACCATATATTTT. It translates to CAWRDFRSGNTIYF.

The genes are TRBV6-6 and TRBJ1-5; TRBD1 matches 8 bases. The CDR3 is 14 amino acids. Germline CDR1 MNHNY, CDR2 SVGAGI (reference sequence). V was clipped by 5 bases and J by 5 bases; unmatched bases: 5. CDR3 DNA: TGTGCCAGCAGTCCAGGGGGCCAGTATCAGCCCCAGCATTTT. Its translation: CASSPGGQYQPQHF.

This clone was seen many times. This rearrangement joins TRBV11-3 to TRBJ2-3; 9 bases agree with TRBD2. J was trimmed by 2 bases and V by 4 bases; bases with no gene match: 4. Germline V gene sequence: CDR1 SGHNT, CDR2 YENEEA. This CDR3 spans 15 amino acids. CDR3 amino acids: CASSSGLAVTDTQYF. CDR3 coding DNA: TGTGCCAGCAGCTCGGGACTAGCTGTCACAGATACGCAGTATTTT. The full variable domain, rest sourced from reference TRBV11-3 and TRBJ2-3, is EAGVVQSPRYKIIEKKQPVAFWCNPISGHNTLYWYLQNLGQGPELLIRYENEEAVDDSQLPKDRFSAERLKGVDSTLKIQPAELGDSAVYLCASSSGLAVTDTQYFGPGTRLTVL.

The rearrangement joins TRBV2 to TRBJ1-4; TRBD1 might be the D (5 bases). Germline lookup yields CDR1 SNHLY and CDR2 FYNNEI. CDR3 size: 14 residues. Trimming removed 6 bases from V and 10 bases from J, with 18 bases in between. The CDR3 DNA reads TGTGCCAGCAGATCAGCGGGGGGGTCAGGAAAACTGTTTTTT. Protein product: CASRSAGGSGKLFF.

This clone occurred once. The chain has TRBV6-5 and TRBJ2-5, with 10 positions matching TRBD2. With 7 bases clipped from V and 4 bases from J, the junction kept 9 bases outside the gene matches. Germline CDR1 and CDR2: MNHEY and SVGAGI. The length of the CDR3 is 15 residues. For the CDR3, the DNA is TGTGCCAGCACCGCTAGCGGGAGTTCTCGAGAGACCCAGTACTTC. It codes for CASTASGSSRETQYF.

This rearrangement joins TRBV4-2 to TRBJ1-3; 7 bases agree with TRBD1. The CDR3 extends over 15 amino acids. V trimming: 1 base; J trimming: 8 bases; junction bases outside the gene matches: 8. CDR1 and CDR2 (germline): LGHNA, YNFKEQ. The CDR3 DNA sequence: TGTGCCAGCAGCCAAGGCAGGGGGGAAGGACACACCATATATTTT. Translating gives CASSQGRGEGHTIYF.

V and J are TRBV3-1 (or the pseudogene TRBV3-2) and TRBJ2-5, with a weak D call TRBD2 (5 bases). Germline V gene data show CDR1 as LGHDT and CDR2 as YNNKEL (reference sequence). The CDR3 loop spans 14 amino acids. The V end was cut by 1 base, the J end by 1 base, with 7 bases between. The CDR3 nucleotides are TGTGCCAGCAGCCAAGGAACTAGCCAAGAGACCCAGTACTTC. Amino acids: CASSQGTSQETQYF.

This clone came up a few times. The chain employs TRBV28 and TRBJ1-2; possibly TRBD1 for D (6 bases). Trimming shortened V by 6 bases and J by 2 bases, and 7 bases separated the two germline ends. Per germline, CDR1 MDHEN and CDR2 SYDVKM. The CDR3 is made up of 12 amino acids. CDR3 nucleotides: TGTGCCAGCAGGGGACAAAACTATGGCTACACCTTC. It specifies CASRGQNYGYTF.

This chain joins TRBV19 and TRBJ2-5, with 8 bases lining up with TRBD1. J gave up 4 bases and V 2 bases, and 6 bases lay outside the gene matches. CDR1 is LNHDA and CDR2 is SQIVND in the germline V gene (reference sequence). The CDR3 sequence is 15 residues long. The CDR3 loop reads CASSIQGARRETQYF. The CDR3 nucleotides read TGTGCCAGTAGTATACAGGGGGCCAGGCGAGAGACCCAGTACTTC.

This clone was counted once. The chain is built from TRBV2 and TRBJ2-3; 7 bases align to TRBD2. The germline V gene has CDR1 SNHLY and CDR2 FYNNEI. The CDR3 is made up of 16 amino acids. Unmatched junction bases numbered 9, after V lost 4 bases and J lost 2 bases. In nucleotides, the CDR3 is TGTGCCAGCAGTGCTCGACTAGCCCCACCCACAGATACGCAGTATTTT. Its protein is CASSARLAPPTDTQYF.

The gene calls are TRBV3-1 (or the pseudogene TRBV3-2) and TRBJ2-5; TRBD1 is a possible D gene (5 bases). The V and J ends lost 0 bases and 1 base respectively, with 9 bases between them. The CDR3 totals 15 residues. From germline, CDR1 is LGHDT and CDR2 YNNKEL (reference sequence). CDR3 coding DNA: TGTGCCAGCAGCCAAGATATAACAGGCCAAGAGACCCAGTACTTC. The encoded protein is CASSQDITGQETQYF.

Only a few counts were recorded for this clone. The chain recombines TRBV20-1 with TRBJ1-5; tentatively, D is TRBD1 (5 bases). Per the germline V gene, CDR1 is DFQATT and CDR2 is SNEGSKA (reference sequence). The CDR3 is made up of 13 amino acids. Trimming pared 3 bases from V and 4 bases from J, leaving 10 bases between. The CDR3 sequence: CSASPSGNQPQHF. As DNA, the CDR3 is TGCAGTGCTAGTCCCTCAGGGAATCAGCCCCAGCATTTT.

The CDR3 reads CASRPTVGGVDEQYF. The CDR3 DNA follows: TGTGCCAGCAGGCCCACCGTCGGGGGGGTCGACGAGCAGTACTTC. This chain uses TRBV5-4 with TRBJ2-7; 8 nucleotides match TRBD2. Trimming removed 5 bases from V and 5 bases from J; junction bases left unmatched: 12. Per the germline V gene, CDR1 is SGHNT and CDR2 is YYREEE (reference sequence). The CDR3 runs to 15 residues. Variable domain in full (rest from reference TRBV5-4 and TRBJ2-7): ETGVTQSPTHLIKTRGQQVTLRCSSQSGHNTVSWYQQALGQGPQFIFQYYREEENGRGNFPPRFSGLQFPNYSSELNVNALELDDSALYLCASRPTVGGVDEQYFGPGTRLTVT.